This T cell receptor (beta chain) is from a study of beta chain features in type 1 diabetes. Every isolated RNA sample was fully reverse transcribed, so sequencing captured expressed TCRB transcripts. Generated by immunoSEQ multiplex PCR, the TCRdb table keeps only in-frame clones and is missing some. The sample contains some 140,000 clones, roughly 10% of which appear only once. Based on CD45RO/CCR7/CD25/CD127/CD95/CD27, CD4+ regulatory, stem cell-like memory, naive and central memory cells were sorted. All sorted populations exceeded 95% purity. Whole-study findings and limits: Type 1 diabetes patients showed a moderate but significant shortening of TCRB CDR3s in all four CD4+ subsets. Reduced insertions and increased deletions marked VDJ junctions in type 1 diabetes patients.

For this clone: The antigen is unknown.

Germline CDR1 is SGHRS and CDR2 is YFSETQ. The trim removed 6 bases at V and 1 base at J, leaving 5 bases unmatched. The length of the CDR3 is 15 residues. The clonotype was recovered from a man aged 25 to 40 with type 1 diabetes. This chain connects TRBV5-1 to TRBJ2-2; the match to TRBD1 covers 8 bases. Sequencing used central memory CD4+ T cells from blood. CDR3 in amino acids: CASTQGELNTGELFF. CDR3 nucleotides: TGCGCCAGCACACAGGGGGAGTTGAACACCGGGGAGCTGTTTTTT. Full variable domain (remainder filled in from reference TRBV5-1 and TRBJ2-2): KAGVTQTPRYLIKTRGQQVTLSCSPISGHRSVSWYQQTPGQGLQFLFEYFSETQRNKGNFPGRFSGRQFSNSRSEMNVSTLELGDSALYLCASTQGELNTGELFFGEGSRLTVL.